The TCR beta chain under discussion was sequenced for a study of PD-1 blockade in classical Hodgkin lymphoma. Points from the study as a whole: Before treatment, TCR diversity in newly diagnosed patients was reportedly lower than in healthy donors.

Note on this clone: Its antigen is unknown.

The table came from immunoSEQ multiplex PCR; TCRdb's copy has only in-frame clones and leaves some out. The table has about 17,000 clones, just under 80% seen once; the top ten hold 1.5% to 2%. The V end lost 3 bases, the J end lost 0 bases, and 11 bases lay between the germline ends. This CDR3 spans 15 amino acids. Germline-derived CDR1 and CDR2 are MDHEN and SYDVKM. The sample's time point: cycle 4 day 1 (C4D1), after less than seven weeks of nivolumab. Patients all relapsed after autologous stem cell transplantation, and there was variation in brentuximab vedotin exposure. Negative selection with magnetic separation was used to purify CD4+ T cells from thawed PBMCs.

This specimen was CD4+ T cells from blood, taken before the fourth cycle of nivolumab. The rearrangement links TRBV28 to TRBJ1-2; D not certain. The receptor's source is a human donor with classical Hodgkin lymphoma. The DNA for the CDR3 is TGTGCCAGCAGTTTCGGAGGTGGGACTAACTATGGCTACACCTTC. This encodes CASSFGGGTNYGYTF.